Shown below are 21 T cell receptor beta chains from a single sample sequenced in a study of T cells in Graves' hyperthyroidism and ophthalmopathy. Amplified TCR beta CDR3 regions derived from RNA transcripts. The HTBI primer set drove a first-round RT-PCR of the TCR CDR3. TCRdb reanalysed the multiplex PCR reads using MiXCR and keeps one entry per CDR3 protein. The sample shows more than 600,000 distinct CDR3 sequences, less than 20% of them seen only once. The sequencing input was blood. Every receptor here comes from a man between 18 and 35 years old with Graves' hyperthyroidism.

The CDR3 DNA follows: TGCAGTGCTAGTGGCGGGAGAGCTTCAGCCAAAAACATTCAGTACTTC. Protein product: CSASGGRASAKNIQYF. This rearrangement joins TRBV20-1 to TRBJ2-4; 7 nucleotides match TRBD2. The ends lost 3 bases at V and 0 bases at J; junction bases unmatched: 8. The CDR3 contains 16 residues. Germline CDR1 is DFQATT and CDR2 is SNEGSKA (reference sequence).

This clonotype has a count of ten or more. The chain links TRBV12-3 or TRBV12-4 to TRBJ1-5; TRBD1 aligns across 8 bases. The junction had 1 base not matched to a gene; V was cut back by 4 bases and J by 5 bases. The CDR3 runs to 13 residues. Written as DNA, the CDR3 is TGTGCCAGCAGTTCACAGGGGGATCAGCCCCAGCATTTT. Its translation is CASSSQGDQPQHF.

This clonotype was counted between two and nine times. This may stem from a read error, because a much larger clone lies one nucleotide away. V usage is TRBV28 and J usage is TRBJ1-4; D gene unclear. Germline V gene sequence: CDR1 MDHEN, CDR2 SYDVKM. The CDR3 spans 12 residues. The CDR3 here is CASNLMEGKLFF. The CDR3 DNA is TGTGCCAGCAATTTAATGGAGGGAAAACTGTTTTTT. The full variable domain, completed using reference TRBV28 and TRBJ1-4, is DVKVTQSSRYLVKRTGEKVFLECVQDMDHENMFWYRQDPGLGLRLIYFSYDVKMKEKGDIPEGYSVSREKKERFSLILESASTNQTSMYLCASNLMEGKLFFGSGTQLSVL.

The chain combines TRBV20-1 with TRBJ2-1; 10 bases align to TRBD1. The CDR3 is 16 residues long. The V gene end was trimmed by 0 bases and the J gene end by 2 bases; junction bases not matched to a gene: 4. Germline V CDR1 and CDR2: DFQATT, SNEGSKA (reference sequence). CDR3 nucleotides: TGCAGTGCTAGAGAGTTGGGGACAGGGGCCTACAATGAGCAGTTCTTC. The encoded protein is CSARELGTGAYNEQFF.

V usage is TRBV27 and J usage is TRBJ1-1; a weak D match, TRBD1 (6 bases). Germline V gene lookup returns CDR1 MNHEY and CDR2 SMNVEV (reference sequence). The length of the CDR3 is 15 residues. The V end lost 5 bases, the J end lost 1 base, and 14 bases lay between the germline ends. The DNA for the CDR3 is TGTGCCAGCAGTCTACCCGGGACAAAGAACACTGAAGCTTTCTTT. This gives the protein CASSLPGTKNTEAFF.

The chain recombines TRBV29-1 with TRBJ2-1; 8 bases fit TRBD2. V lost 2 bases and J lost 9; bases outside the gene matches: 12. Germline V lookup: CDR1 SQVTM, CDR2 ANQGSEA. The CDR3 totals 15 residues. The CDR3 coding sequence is TGCAGCGTTGAACCTCAAGCGACGGGAGGGCCTGAGCAGTTCTTC. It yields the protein CSVEPQATGGPEQFF.

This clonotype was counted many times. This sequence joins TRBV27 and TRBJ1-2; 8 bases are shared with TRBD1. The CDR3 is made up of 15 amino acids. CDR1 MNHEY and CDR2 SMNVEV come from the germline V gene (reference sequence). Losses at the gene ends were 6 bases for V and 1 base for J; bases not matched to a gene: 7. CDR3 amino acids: CASRKTGVGNYGYTF. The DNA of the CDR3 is TGTGCCAGCAGAAAGACAGGGGTGGGTAACTATGGCTACACCTTC.

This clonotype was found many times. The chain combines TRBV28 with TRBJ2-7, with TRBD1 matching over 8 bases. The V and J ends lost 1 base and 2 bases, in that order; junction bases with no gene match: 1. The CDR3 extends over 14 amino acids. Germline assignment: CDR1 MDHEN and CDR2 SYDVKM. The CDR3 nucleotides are TGTGCCAGCAGTTTATTCAGGGGGCCCTACGAGCAGTACTTC. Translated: CASSLFRGPYEQYF.

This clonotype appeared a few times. For the CDR3, the DNA is TGTGCCAGCAGTACCCGAGCGAATCAGCCCCAGCATTTT. Residues: CASSTRANQPQHF. The chain couples TRBV28 to TRBJ1-5; no clear D gene. Trimming stripped 5 bases from V and 4 bases from J, with 9 bases between. The CDR3 runs to 13 residues. Germline CDR1 and CDR2: MDHEN and SYDVKM.

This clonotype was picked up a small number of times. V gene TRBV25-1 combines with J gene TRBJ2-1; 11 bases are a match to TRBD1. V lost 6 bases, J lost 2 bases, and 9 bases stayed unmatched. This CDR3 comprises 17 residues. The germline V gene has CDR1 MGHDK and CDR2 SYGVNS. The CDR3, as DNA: TGTGCCAGCAGCGCAGCACCGGGACAGGGGGCCTACAATGAGCAGTTCTTC. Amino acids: CASSAAPGQGAYNEQFF.

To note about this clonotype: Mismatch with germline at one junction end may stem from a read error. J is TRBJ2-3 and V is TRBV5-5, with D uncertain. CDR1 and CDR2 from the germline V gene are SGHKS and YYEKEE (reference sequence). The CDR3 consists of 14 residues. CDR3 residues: CASSLQRSTNTQYF. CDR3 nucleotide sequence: TGTGCCAGCAGCTTGCAGCGCTCCACAAATACGCAGTATTTT.

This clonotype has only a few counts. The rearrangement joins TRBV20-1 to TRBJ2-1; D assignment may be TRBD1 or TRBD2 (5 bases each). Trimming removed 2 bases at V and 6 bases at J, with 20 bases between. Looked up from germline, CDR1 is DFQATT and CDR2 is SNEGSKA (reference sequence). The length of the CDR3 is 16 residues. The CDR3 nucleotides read TGCAGTGCTAGACGGGGCCCCTCATCGGATACCAATGAGCAGTTCTTC. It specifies CSARRGPSSDTNEQFF.

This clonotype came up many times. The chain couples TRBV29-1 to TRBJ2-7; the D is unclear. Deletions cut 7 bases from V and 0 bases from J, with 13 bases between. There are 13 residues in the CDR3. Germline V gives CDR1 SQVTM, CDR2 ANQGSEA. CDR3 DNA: TGCAGCGCCGCCGGGCTTCACTCCTACGAGCAGTACTTC. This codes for CSAAGLHSYEQYF.

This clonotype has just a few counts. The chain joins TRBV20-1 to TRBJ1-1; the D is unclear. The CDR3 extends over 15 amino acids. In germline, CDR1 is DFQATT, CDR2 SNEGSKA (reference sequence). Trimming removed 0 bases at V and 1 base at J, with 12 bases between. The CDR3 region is CSARDIESENTEAFF. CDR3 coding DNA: TGCAGTGCTAGAGATATTGAATCGGAGAACACTGAAGCTTTCTTT.

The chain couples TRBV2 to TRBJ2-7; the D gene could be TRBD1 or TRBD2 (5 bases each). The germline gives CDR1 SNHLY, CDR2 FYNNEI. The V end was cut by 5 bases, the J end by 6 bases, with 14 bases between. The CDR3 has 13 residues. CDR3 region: CASSLRDGTEQYF. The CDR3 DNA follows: TGTGCCAGCAGTCTCCGGGACGGCACCGAGCAGTACTTC.

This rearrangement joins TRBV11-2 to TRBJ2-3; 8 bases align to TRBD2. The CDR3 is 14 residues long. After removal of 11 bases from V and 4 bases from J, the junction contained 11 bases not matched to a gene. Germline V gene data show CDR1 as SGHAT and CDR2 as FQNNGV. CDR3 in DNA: TGTGCCGGCGGGACTAGTCTGTGGGCAGATACGCAGTATTTT. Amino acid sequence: CAGGTSLWADTQYF. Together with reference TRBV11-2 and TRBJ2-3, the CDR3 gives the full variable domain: EAGVAQSPRYKIIEKRQSVAFWCNPISGHATLYWYQQILGQGPKLLIQFQNNGVVDDSQLPKDRFSAERLKGVDSTLKIQPAKLEDSAVYLCAGGTSLWADTQYFGPGTRLTVL.

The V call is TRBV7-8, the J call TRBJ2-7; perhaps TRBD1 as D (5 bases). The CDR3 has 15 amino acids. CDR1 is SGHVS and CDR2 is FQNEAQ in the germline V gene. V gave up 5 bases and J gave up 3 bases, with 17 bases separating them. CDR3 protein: CASSPYRLRGYEQYF. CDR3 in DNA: TGTGCCAGCAGCCCCTACAGGTTAAGGGGCTACGAGCAGTACTTC.

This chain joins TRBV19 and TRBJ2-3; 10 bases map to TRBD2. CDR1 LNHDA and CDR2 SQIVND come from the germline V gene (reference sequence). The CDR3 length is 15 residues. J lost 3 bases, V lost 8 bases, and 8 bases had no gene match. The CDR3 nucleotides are TGTGCCAGTGCCCCAAGCGGGAGGGGGACAGATACGCAGTATTTT. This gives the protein CASAPSGRGTDTQYF. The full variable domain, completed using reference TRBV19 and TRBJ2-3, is DGGITQSPKYLFRKEGQNVTLSCEQNLNHDAMYWYRQDPGQGLRLIYYSQIVNDFQKGDIAEGYSVSREKKESFPLTVTSAQKNPTAFYLCASAPSGRGTDTQYFGPGTRLTVL.

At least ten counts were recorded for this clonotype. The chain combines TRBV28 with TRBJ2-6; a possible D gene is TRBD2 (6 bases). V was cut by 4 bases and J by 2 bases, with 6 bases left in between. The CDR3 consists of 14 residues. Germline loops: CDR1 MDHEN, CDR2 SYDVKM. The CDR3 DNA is TGTGCCAGCAGTTGGACTACTGGGGCCAACGTCCTGACTTTC. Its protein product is CASSWTTGANVLTF.

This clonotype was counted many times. CDR3: CASSVAGISYEQYF. The CDR3 DNA follows: TGTGCCAGCAGTGTAGCGGGGATCTCCTACGAGCAGTACTTC. The chain is built from TRBV2 and TRBJ2-7, with 8 bases fitting TRBD2. CDR1 and CDR2 (germline): SNHLY, FYNNEI. The length of the CDR3 is 14 residues. V shed 4 bases, J shed 0 bases, and the junction held 2 bases outside the gene matches.

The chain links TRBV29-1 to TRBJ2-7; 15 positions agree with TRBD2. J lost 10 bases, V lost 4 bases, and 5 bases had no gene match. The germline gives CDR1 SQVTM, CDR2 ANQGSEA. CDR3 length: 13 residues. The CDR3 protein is CSVGTSGRAEQYF. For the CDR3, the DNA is TGCAGCGTTGGGACTAGCGGGAGGGCCGAACAGTACTTC.